The 10 T cell receptor beta chains below were found in one sample sequenced in a study of human T cells and chemical hapten exposure. Time point here: patch test 1, 2 weeks after DPC sensitization. Specified treatment: therapeutic diphenylcyclopropenone sensitization with weekly scalp DPC. Using its own MiXCR run on the RACE reads, TCRdb lists one record per CDR3 protein. The data contain around 69,000 distinct CDR3 sequences, roughly 9.2% of them singletons. Sample: whole blood, taken in connection with sensitization to the hapten diphenylcyclopropenone (DPC). The origin of the receptors is a woman aged 40 to 55 with alopecia areata. Some clones in this sample may be carry-over from other donors' samples.

Many counts were recorded for this clonotype. The rearrangement uses TRBV28 and TRBJ2-6; TRBD1 agrees at 10 bases. J gave up 8 bases and V 6 bases, and 7 bases lay outside the gene matches. The germline V gene has CDR1 MDHEN and CDR2 SYDVKM. This CDR3 is built from 15 residues. CDR3 sequence: CASRRQGAETNVLTF. The CDR3 region has the DNA TGTGCCAGCAGGCGACAGGGGGCGGAGACCAACGTCCTGACTTTC. The full variable domain, its missing parts supplied by reference TRBV28 and TRBJ2-6, is DVKVTQSSRYLVKRTGEKVFLECVQDMDHENMFWYRQDPGLGLRLIYFSYDVKMKEKGDIPEGYSVSREKKERFSLILESASTNQTSMYLCASRRQGAETNVLTFGAGSRLTVL.

In this sample, this clonotype turned up many times. This chain connects TRBV20-1 to TRBJ2-7; D is undetermined. The CDR3 totals 11 residues. Trimming removed 4 bases at V and 4 bases at J, with 8 bases between. Germline V gives CDR1 DFQATT, CDR2 SNEGSKA (reference sequence). Here the CDR3 DNA reads TGCAGTGCTATCCCAGTGTACGAGCAGTACTTC. Translation: CSAIPVYEQYF.

In its sample, this clonotype was seen many times. V usage is TRBV19 and J usage is TRBJ2-2, with D perhaps assigned TRBD1 or TRBD2 (5 bases each). With 3 bases removed from V and 8 bases from J, the gap between germline ends came to 16 bases. This CDR3 spans 15 amino acids. Germline CDR1 is LNHDA and CDR2 is SQIVND (reference sequence). The DNA for the CDR3 is TGTGCCAGTAGTATCTCCCTTGGGACCGTTGGGGAGCTGTTTTTT. Amino acids: CASSISLGTVGELFF.

In the case of this clonotype: Compared with germline, one end of the junction differs, possibly owing to a read error. J is TRBJ2-3 and V is TRBV7-2, with TRBD2 identical over 10 bases. The germline gives CDR1 SGHTA, CDR2 FQGNSA. The CDR3 is made up of 18 amino acids. In DNA, the CDR3 is TGTGCCAGCAGCTTATTAGGGGGACTAGCGAAGCACACAGATACGCAGTTTTTT. The encoded protein is CASSLLGGLAKHTDTQFF.

This clonotype was seen repeatedly, ten times or more. The gene calls are TRBV6-6 and TRBJ2-1; TRBD1 might be the D (5 bases). Trimming removed 7 bases from V and 7 bases from J, with 14 bases in between. In germline, CDR1 is MNHNY, CDR2 SVGAGI (reference sequence). The CDR3 contains 13 residues. This chain's CDR3 is CASTPAQGNEQFF. The CDR3 DNA sequence: TGTGCCAGCACACCGGCTCAGGGAAATGAGCAGTTCTTC.

This clonotype was counted at least ten times. The chain is built from TRBV20-1 and TRBJ1-2; D unresolved. The CDR3 totals 13 residues. Trimming removed 5 bases at V and 5 bases at J, with 15 bases between. Germline loops: CDR1 DFQATT, CDR2 SNEGSKA (reference sequence). CDR3 nucleotides: TGCAGTGCTCACATGACACCTATGTATGGCTACACCTTC. This sequence encodes CSAHMTPMYGYTF.

This clonotype showed up many times. The chain employs TRBV28 and TRBJ1-6; no definite D call. Trimming took off 4 bases at V and 8 bases at J, with 15 bases between the two ends. Germline V lookup: CDR1 MDHEN, CDR2 SYDVKM. The CDR3 covers 15 residues. The CDR3 DNA reads TGTGCCAGCAGTTCGGACCCGGTCCGACATTCACCCCTCCACTTT. Translating it yields CASSSDPVRHSPLHF.

This clonotype was seen more than once but under ten times. The chain recombines TRBV20-1 with TRBJ2-1; no clear D gene. Germline V lookup: CDR1 DFQATT, CDR2 SNEGSKA (reference sequence). Trimming removed 6 bases from V and 6 bases from J, with 12 bases in between. There are 12 residues in the CDR3. Here the CDR3 DNA reads TGCAGTGCCGCGAAATTGACCAATGAGCAGTTCTTC. It is translated as CSAAKLTNEQFF.

The chain uses TRBV15 and TRBJ2-5; 8 nucleotides line up with TRBD1. The CDR3 has 17 residues. Germline V gives CDR1 LNHNV, CDR2 YYDKDF (reference sequence). V shed 0 bases and J 4 bases; nucleotides not matched to a gene: 10. This chain's CDR3 is CATSRDLRTGSGETQYF. The CDR3 DNA reads TGTGCCACCAGCAGAGATCTTAGGACAGGGTCTGGAGAGACCCAGTACTTC. The whole variable domain, filled in from reference TRBV15 and TRBJ2-5, reads DAMVIQNPRYQVTQFGKPVTLSCSQTLNHNVMYWYQQKSSQAPKLLFHYYDKDFNNEADTPDNFQSRRPNTSFCFLDIRSPGLGDTAMYLCATSRDLRTGSGETQYFGPGTRLLVL.

Turning to this clonotype: This clone may be a read error of a much larger clone one base away. The chain uses TRBV28 and TRBJ2-1, with 8 bases matching TRBD1. Trimming removed 6 bases from V and 7 bases from J; junction bases left unmatched: 11. There are 15 residues in the CDR3. Germline CDR1 and CDR2: MDHEN and SYDVKM. In nucleotides, the CDR3 is TGTGCCAGCAGCGGCCGACAGGGGACTCCGAATGAGCAGTTCTTC. This translates into CASSGRQGTPNEQFF. Drawing the rest from reference TRBV28 and TRBJ2-1, the complete variable domain is DVKVTQSSRYLVKRTGEKVFLECVQDMDHENMFWYRQDPGLGLRLIYFSYDVKMKEKGDIPEGYSVSREKKERFSLILESASTNQTSMYLCASSGRQGTPNEQFFGPGTRLTVL.